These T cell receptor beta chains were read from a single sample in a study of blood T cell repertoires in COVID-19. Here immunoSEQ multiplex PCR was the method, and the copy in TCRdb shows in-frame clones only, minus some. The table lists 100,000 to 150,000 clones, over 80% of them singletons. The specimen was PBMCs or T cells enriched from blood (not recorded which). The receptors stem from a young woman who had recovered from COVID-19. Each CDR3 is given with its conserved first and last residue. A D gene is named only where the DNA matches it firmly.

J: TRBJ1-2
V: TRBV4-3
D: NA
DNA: TGCGCCAGCAGCCAAGTAGATTCGGGGTACTATGGCTACACCTTC
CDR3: CASSQVDSGYYGYTF

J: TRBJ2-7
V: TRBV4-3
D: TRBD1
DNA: TGCGCCAGCAGCCAAGATCCGGGACAGGGGGCCGAGCAGTACTTC
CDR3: CASSQDPGQGAEQYF

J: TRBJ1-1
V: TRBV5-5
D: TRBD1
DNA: TGTGCCAGCAGCTTCGTGACAGGGGGTGGCGCTGAAGCTTTCTTT
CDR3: CASSFVTGGGAEAFF

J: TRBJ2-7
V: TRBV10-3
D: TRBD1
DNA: TGTGCCATCAGTGAGTATGGACAGGGACCTGGCTACGAGCAGTACTTC
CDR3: CAISEYGQGPGYEQYF

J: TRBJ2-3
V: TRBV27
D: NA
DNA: TGTGCCAGCAGTGAACTAGGCCGCACAGATACGCAGTATTTT
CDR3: CASSELGRTDTQYF

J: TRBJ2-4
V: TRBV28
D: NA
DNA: TGTGCCAGCAGTTTAATAGTAAAAGCCAAAAACATTCAGTACTTC
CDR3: CASSLIVKAKNIQYF

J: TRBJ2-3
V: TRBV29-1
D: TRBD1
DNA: TGCAGCGTTAAACAGGGGCGCACAGATACGCAGTATTTT
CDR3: CSVKQGRTDTQYF

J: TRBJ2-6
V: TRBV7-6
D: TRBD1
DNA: TGTGCCAGCAGCCCCCTATCCGGGACAGGGGGCCCTGGGGCCAACGTCCTGACTTTC
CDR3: CASSPLSGTGGPGANVLTF

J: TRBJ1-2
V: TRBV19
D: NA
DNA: TGTGCCAGTAGTATAGTACGGGATTATGGCTACACCTTC
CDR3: CASSIVRDYGYTF

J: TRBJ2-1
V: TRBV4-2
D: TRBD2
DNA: TGTGCCAGCAGCCAAGAGGGAGGCGGGAGGGGACACAATGAGCAGTTCTTC
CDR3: CASSQEGGGRGHNEQFF

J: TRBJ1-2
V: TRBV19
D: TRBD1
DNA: TGTGCCAGTAGTTCGACAGGGGTTTCCTATGGCTACACCTTC
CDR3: CASSSTGVSYGYTF

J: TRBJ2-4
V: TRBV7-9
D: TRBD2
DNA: TGTGCCAGCCGACTAGCTTCAGCCAAAAACATTCAGTACTTC
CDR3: CASRLASAKNIQYF

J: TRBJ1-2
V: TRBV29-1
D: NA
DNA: TGCAGCGCTACGTATAACTATGTAGGCTACACCTTC
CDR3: CSATYNYVGYTF

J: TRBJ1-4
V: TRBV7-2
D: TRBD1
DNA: TGTGCCAGCAGCTTAGGCAGGGGGGTTGAAAAACTGTTTTTT
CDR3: CASSLGRGVEKLFF

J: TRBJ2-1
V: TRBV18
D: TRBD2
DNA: TGTGCCAGCTCAACTTCAGGGTCTGGGACTAGCAATGAGCAGTTCTTC
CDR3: CASSTSGSGTSNEQFF

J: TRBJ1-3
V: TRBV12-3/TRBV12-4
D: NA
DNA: TGTGCCAGCAGGGCGGACTCTGGAAACACCATATATTTT
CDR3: CASRADSGNTIYF

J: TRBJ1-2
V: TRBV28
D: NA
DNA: TGTGCCAGCAGTTTAGTGGGTCTCCCAGGAAGCTATGGCTACACCTTC
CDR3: CASSLVGLPGSYGYTF

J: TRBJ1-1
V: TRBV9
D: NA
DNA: TGTGCCAGCAGCGCCTCGACGGGAATGAACACTGAAGCTTTCTTT
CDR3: CASSASTGMNTEAFF

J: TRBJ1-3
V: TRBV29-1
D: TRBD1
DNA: TGCAGCGTACAGGGGGCTCCTGGAAACACCATATATTTT
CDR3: CSVQGAPGNTIYF

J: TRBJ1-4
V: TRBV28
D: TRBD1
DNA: TGTGCCAGCAGTTCGCCAGGGGGATTCACTAATGAAAAACTGTTTTTT
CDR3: CASSSPGGFTNEKLFF

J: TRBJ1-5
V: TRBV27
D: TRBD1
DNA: TGTGCCAGCAGACCGGGACAGGGCAATCAGCCCCAGCATTTT
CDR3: CASRPGQGNQPQHF

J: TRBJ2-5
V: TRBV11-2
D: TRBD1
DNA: TGTGCCAGCAGCTTACGGTCGGGGCAGGGGGCCCAAGAGACCCAGTACTTC
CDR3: CASSLRSGQGAQETQYF

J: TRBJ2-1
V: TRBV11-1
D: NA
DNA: TGTGCCAGCAGCTTAGGAGGGTCCCACAATGAGCAGTTCTTC
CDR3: CASSLGGSHNEQFF